A single sample is the source of the 13 T cell receptor beta chains below, sequenced in a study of molecular identifiers for immune sequencing clone quantification. From the PCR reads, TCRdb called clonotypes with MiXCR, one entry per CDR3 protein. The table includes 600,000 to 650,000 distinct CDR3 sequences, just under 20% detected once. The material sequenced was naive CD8+ T cells from blood, with Jurkat cell RNA spiked in. Subset defined: FACS-sorted CD8+CD4-CCR7+CD45RA+ naive T cells. The receptors originated from a human donor in good health. Some libraries in this study had Jurkat cell RNA spiked in.

This clonotype was counted ten times or more. The chain couples TRBV19 to TRBJ1-1, with 11 bases matching TRBD1. The CDR3 loop spans 15 amino acids. The germline V gene has CDR1 LNHDA and CDR2 SQIVND (reference sequence). With 6 bases clipped from V and 4 bases from J, the junction kept 7 bases outside the gene matches. The CDR3 reads CASRPSDRGLTEAFF. As DNA, the CDR3 is TGTGCCAGTAGGCCCTCGGACAGGGGGCTCACTGAAGCTTTCTTT.

This clonotype was detected many times. The chain couples TRBV6-6 to TRBJ2-2, with no clear D. V lost 6 bases to trimming and J lost 0 bases, with 8 bases between them. The germline gives CDR1 MNHNY, CDR2 SVGAGI (reference sequence). This CDR3 comprises 14 residues. CDR3 loop: CASRAGANTGELFF. CDR3 bases: TGTGCCAGCAGAGCTGGGGCGAACACCGGGGAGCTGTTTTTT.

The V call is TRBV11-2, the J call TRBJ1-6, with TRBD1 as a possible D gene (5 bases). The germline V gene has CDR1 SGHAT and CDR2 FQNNGV. V shed 3 bases and J shed 3 bases, with 12 bases lying between them. The CDR3 totals 16 residues. The CDR3 region has the DNA TGTGCCAGCAGCTTTGGGGGGATTCTCTATAATTCACCCCTCCACTTT. Translation gives CASSFGGILYNSPLHF.

The sample holds a few counts of this clonotype. The J gene is TRBJ2-7, the V gene TRBV4-1; possibly TRBD2 for D (6 bases). This CDR3 has 14 residues. Germline V gene lookup returns CDR1 MGHRA and CDR2 YSYEKL. V gave up 2 bases and J gave up 5 bases, with 13 bases separating them. This chain's CDR3 is CASSQIGTPDEQYF. In nucleotides, the CDR3 is TGCGCCAGCAGCCAAATCGGGACTCCCGACGAGCAGTACTTC.

This clonotype was detected many times. The V call is TRBV5-1, the J call TRBJ2-1; 7 nucleotides match TRBD2. CDR3 length: 16 residues. Trimming removed 2 bases from V and 4 bases from J; junction bases left unmatched: 9. Germline V gene lookup returns CDR1 SGHRS and CDR2 YFSETQ. The CDR3: CASSFSGTNPYNEQFF. CDR3 in DNA: TGCGCCAGCAGCTTCTCCGGGACTAACCCATACAATGAGCAGTTCTTC.

In this sample, this clonotype turned up a few times. The chain uses TRBV4-3 and TRBJ2-1, with D unclear. The CDR3 extends over 14 amino acids. From germline, CDR1 is LGHNA and CDR2 YSLEER. V was clipped by 0 bases and J by 7 bases, with 10 bases between them. CDR3 nucleotide sequence: TGCGCCAGCAGCCAAGATCCCCCGCGGAATGAGCAGTTCTTC. It is translated as CASSQDPPRNEQFF.

There are many counts of this clonotype. The rearrangement uses TRBV19 and TRBJ1-5; possible D gene TRBD1, 5 bases. Trimming took 4 bases from V and 4 from J, leaving 11 bases between them. This CDR3 is built from 14 residues. Germline V gives CDR1 LNHDA, CDR2 SQIVND (reference sequence). The CDR3 loop is CASSNPGGNQPQHF. CDR3 DNA sequence: TGTGCCAGTAGTAATCCCGGGGGAAATCAGCCCCAGCATTTT.

The V and J genes are TRBV5-4 and TRBJ2-7, with 9 bases matching TRBD2. The length of the CDR3 is 14 residues. V trimming: 4 bases; J trimming: 5 bases; junction bases outside the gene matches: 7. The germline V gene has CDR1 SGHNT and CDR2 YYREEE (reference sequence). The CDR3 here is CASSPGLAVDEQYF. The CDR3 DNA reads as TGTGCCAGCAGCCCGGGACTAGCTGTCGACGAGCAGTACTTC.

This clonotype was observed many times. This sequence joins TRBV6-6 and TRBJ2-3; no firm D call. Germline CDR1 MNHNY, CDR2 SVGAGI (reference sequence). This CDR3 comprises 12 residues. V lost 5 bases to trimming and J lost 7 bases, with 10 bases between them. The CDR3 DNA sequence: TGTGCCAGCAGTCCCTCACAGTATACGCAGTATTTT. This translates into CASSPSQYTQYF.

J is TRBJ2-7 and V is TRBV18; perhaps TRBD1 as D (5 bases). Trimming removed 2 bases from V and 5 bases from J, with 10 bases in between. Looked up from germline, CDR1 is KGHSH and CDR2 is LQKENI. The CDR3 loop spans 13 amino acids. The CDR3 here is CASSPAGSNEQYF. The CDR3, as DNA: TGTGCCAGCTCACCAGCAGGGTCAAACGAGCAGTACTTC.

Turning to this clonotype: Since a much larger clone is just one base distant, this may be a read error. This chain connects TRBV6-2 or TRBV6-3 to TRBJ1-1; D might be TRBD1 (5 bases). The V end was cut by 6 bases, the J end by 5 bases, with 13 bases between. This CDR3 contains 13 residues. Germline V gives CDR1 MNHEY, CDR2 SVGEGT. CDR3 protein: CASRGEDKTEAFF. Here the CDR3 DNA reads TGTGCCAGCAGGGGGGAAGACAAAACTGAAGCTTTCTTT.

At least ten counts were recorded for this clonotype. V usage is TRBV4-3 and J usage is TRBJ1-6; no firm D call. V was shortened by 0 bases and J by 7 bases, with 13 bases between the two germline ends. Germline V gives CDR1 LGHNA, CDR2 YSLEER. CDR3 length: 16 residues. Written as DNA, the CDR3 is TGCGCCAGCAGCCAAGATCGGTACGGTGAAAATTCACCCCTCCACTTT. Translated: CASSQDRYGENSPLHF.

Details on this clonotype: This sequence may be a read error, since a much larger clone differs from it by one base. The chain employs TRBV14 and TRBJ2-2; 9 positions match TRBD2. J lost 0 bases, V lost 4 bases, and 6 bases had no gene match. Per germline, CDR1 SGHDN and CDR2 FVKESK. The CDR3 covers 17 residues. CDR3 sequence reads: CASSLPAGGPNTGELFF. The CDR3 DNA is TGTGCCAGCAGCCTACCAGCGGGGGGACCGAACACCGGGGAGCTGTTTTTT.